This TCR beta chain originates from a study of tumor-infiltrating lymphocytes in primary liver carcinoma. The CDR3 has 15 amino acids. CDR1 MNHEY and CDR2 SVGEGT come from the germline V gene. The trim removed 4 bases at V and 3 bases at J, leaving 6 bases unmatched. For each extraction, RNA and DNA were obtained together from about 20-30 mg of unsorted bulk tissue. Each tumor sample had over 75% viable tumor cells. At least ten counts were recorded for this clonotype. Production of TCR beta cDNA used 500 ng total RNA together with a constant-region primer. Three rounds of nested multiplex PCR with slightly modified ARM-PCR produced TCR beta libraries. PCR rounds one and two used TRBV1-TRBV30 forward primers with a C-beta reverse primer for approximately 10 cycles each. TCRdb reanalysed the multiplex PCR reads using MiXCR and keeps one entry per CDR3 protein. The table has around 120,000 distinct CDR3 sequences, roughly three fifths seen once.

Sequenced input: liver tumor tissue from sampling region 1. The subset was: tumor region T1, superior pole. The sequence derives from a woman aged 55-75 years with primary liver carcinoma and hepatitis B virus infection. The genes are TRBV6-2 or TRBV6-3 and TRBJ2-3, with 8 bases matching TRBD2. CDR3 sequence reads: CASSWSGSITDTQYF. The CDR3, as DNA: TGTGCCAGCAGTTGGAGCGGGAGTATTACAGATACGCAGTATTTT.